These 10 T cell receptor beta chains came from one sample sequenced in a study of OX40 agonist ivuxolimab in advanced cancers. Generated by immunoSEQ multiplex PCR, the TCRdb table keeps only in-frame clones and is missing some. The sample lists roughly 24,000 clones; 79% were seen once. The input for sequencing was CD4+ or CD8+ T cells sorted from blood, taken in a trial of the OX40 agonist ivuxolimab. These receptors were taken from an adult with an advanced solid tumor such as melanoma, head and neck, liver or kidney cancer.

This clone was seen a few times. This sequence joins TRBV7-3 and TRBJ2-2, with TRBD2 matching 7 bases. V was pared by 3 bases and J by 1 base, with 2 bases of the junction left unmatched. This CDR3 is built from 15 residues. CDR1 is SGHTA, CDR2 FQGTGA, per germline. CDR3 sequence: CASSLTGGNTGELFF. CDR3 nucleotide sequence: TGTGCCAGCAGCTTGACGGGGGGGAACACCGGGGAGCTGTTTTTT.

The V gene is TRBV19, the J gene TRBJ2-1; no definite D call. V lost 5 bases and J 0 bases, leaving 8 bases between the germline ends. CDR1 is LNHDA, CDR2 SQIVND, per germline (reference sequence). The CDR3 runs to 14 residues. CDR3 sequence reads: CASSLVSSYNEQFF. CDR3 coding DNA: TGTGCCAGTAGTCTTGTCAGCTCCTACAATGAGCAGTTCTTC.

The V gene is TRBV9, the J gene TRBJ1-2; 9 nucleotides agree with TRBD1. Germline loops: CDR1 SGDLS, CDR2 YYNGEE. Trimming took 1 base from V and 4 from J; bases not matched to a gene: 8. The CDR3 loop spans 16 amino acids. CDR3 DNA sequence: TGTGCCAGCAGCGTAATTCCCTCGGGACAGGGCTATGGCTACACCTTC. It yields the protein CASSVIPSGQGYGYTF.

This clone was detected many times. The V gene is TRBV4-3, the J gene TRBJ2-5; D is ambiguous. The V end was cut by 8 bases, the J end by 5 bases, with 15 bases between. Germline CDR1 LGHNA, CDR2 YSLEER. This CDR3 contains 13 residues. CDR3 sequence: CASSWASGETQYF. In nucleotides, the CDR3 is TGCGCCAGCTCCTGGGCATCCGGGGAGACCCAGTACTTC.

This clone was seen only once. The chain employs TRBV7-6 and TRBJ2-3; 8 positions agree with TRBD1. V dropped 1 base and J dropped 0; count of bases not matched to a gene: 21. The length of the CDR3 is 22 residues. Germline loops: CDR1 SGHVS, CDR2 FNYEAQ. The CDR3 is CASSLGPLSAGGVSLSTDTQYF. The CDR3 DNA reads TGTGCCAGCAGCTTAGGACCCCTCTCCGCAGGGGGCGTCTCTCTTAGCACAGATACGCAGTATTTT.

The chain combines TRBV5-4 with TRBJ2-3, with TRBD2 matching over 7 bases. This CDR3 has 15 amino acids. Germline CDR1 and CDR2: SGHNT and YYREEE (reference sequence). V dropped 1 base and J dropped 2; count of bases not matched to a gene: 4. CDR3: CASSLPSGFTDTQYF. CDR3 nucleotides: TGTGCCAGCAGCTTGCCTAGCGGCTTCACAGATACGCAGTATTTT. Based on the CDR3 plus reference TRBV5-4 and TRBJ2-3, the full variable domain is ETGVTQSPTHLIKTRGQQVTLRCSSQSGHNTVSWYQQALGQGPQFIFQYYREEENGRGNFPPRFSGLQFPNYSSELNVNALELDDSALYLCASSLPSGFTDTQYFGPGTRLTVL.

As regards this clone: Other DNA sequences in this specimen translate into the identical CDR3. The chain recombines TRBV5-1 with TRBJ2-7, with D unresolved. CDR3 length: 12 amino acids. Germline V lookup: CDR1 SGHRS, CDR2 YFSETQ. Trimming cost V 0 bases and J 2 bases, with 3 bases left between them. The chain's CDR3 is CASSLGAYEQYF. In DNA form, the CDR3 reads TGCGCCAGCAGCTTGGGGGCCTACGAGCAGTACTTC. Supplemented by reference TRBV5-1 and TRBJ2-7, the full variable domain reads KAGVTQTPRYLIKTRGQQVTLSCSPISGHRSVSWYQQTPGQGLQFLFEYFSETQRNKGNFPGRFSGRQFSNSRSEMNVSTLELGDSALYLCASSLGAYEQYFGPGTRLTVT.

The chain recombines TRBV13 with TRBJ2-1; D unclear. The CDR3 is 11 residues long. V was clipped by 1 base and J by 5 bases, with 0 bases between them. Germline lookup yields CDR1 PRHDT and CDR2 FYEKMQ (reference sequence). The CDR3 reads CASSLDNEQFF. DNA for the CDR3: TGTGCCAGCAGCTTAGACAATGAGCAGTTCTTC.

This sequence joins TRBV28 and TRBJ2-5, with D perhaps TRBD1 (5 bases). The V and J ends lost 3 bases and 7 bases respectively, with 12 bases between them. The germline V gene encodes CDR1 MDHEN and CDR2 SYDVKM. This CDR3 is 13 amino acids long. The CDR3 loop is CASSFTGVGTQYF. CDR3 bases: TGTGCCAGCAGTTTTACAGGAGTTGGGACCCAGTACTTC.

This clone showed up just once. The rearrangement links TRBV23-1 to TRBJ2-1; 7 bases map to TRBD1. TRBV23-1 is placed among ORFs of uncertain function. The J segment lost 6 bases and the V segment lost 4 bases, leaving 9 bases of the junction unmatched. This CDR3 contains 15 residues. CDR3 protein: CASSRVDRKGNEQFF. The CDR3 DNA reads as TGCGCCAGCAGTCGAGTGGACAGGAAGGGCAATGAGCAGTTCTTC.